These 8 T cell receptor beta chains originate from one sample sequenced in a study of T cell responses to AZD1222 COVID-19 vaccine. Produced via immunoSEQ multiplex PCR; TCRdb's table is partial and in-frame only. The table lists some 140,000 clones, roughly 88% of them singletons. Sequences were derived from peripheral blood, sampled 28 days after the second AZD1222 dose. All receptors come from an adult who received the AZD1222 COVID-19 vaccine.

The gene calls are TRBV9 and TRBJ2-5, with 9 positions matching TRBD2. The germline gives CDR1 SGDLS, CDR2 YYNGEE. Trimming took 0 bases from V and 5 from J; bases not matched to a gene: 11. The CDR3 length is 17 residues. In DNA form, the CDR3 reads TGTGCCAGCAGCGTAGTGGCTAGCGGGGTATTTCGGGAGACCCAGTACTTC. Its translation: CASSVVASGVFRETQYF.

The CDR3 nucleotides read TGTGCCAGCAGTGGAGGGGTTACTCTTGAAAAACTGTTTTTT. This translates into CASSGGVTLEKLFF. The V call is TRBV2, the J call TRBJ1-4; TRBD1 might be the D (5 bases). CDR3 length: 14 residues. With 4 bases removed from V and 7 bases from J, the gap between germline ends came to 13 bases. Germline lookup yields CDR1 SNHLY and CDR2 FYNNEI.

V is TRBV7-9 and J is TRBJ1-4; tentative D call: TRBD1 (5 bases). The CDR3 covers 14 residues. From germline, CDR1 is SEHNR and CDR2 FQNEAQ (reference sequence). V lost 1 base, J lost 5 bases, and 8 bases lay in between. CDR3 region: CASSLETENEKLFF. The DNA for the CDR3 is TGTGCCAGCAGCTTAGAGACAGAGAATGAAAAACTGTTTTTT.

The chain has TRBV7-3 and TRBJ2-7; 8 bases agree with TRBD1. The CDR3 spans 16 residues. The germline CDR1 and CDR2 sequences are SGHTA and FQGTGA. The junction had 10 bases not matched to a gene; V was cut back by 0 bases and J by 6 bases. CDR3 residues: CASSLTTGQGLAEQYF. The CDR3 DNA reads TGTGCCAGCAGCTTAACGACCGGACAGGGCCTAGCCGAGCAGTACTTC.

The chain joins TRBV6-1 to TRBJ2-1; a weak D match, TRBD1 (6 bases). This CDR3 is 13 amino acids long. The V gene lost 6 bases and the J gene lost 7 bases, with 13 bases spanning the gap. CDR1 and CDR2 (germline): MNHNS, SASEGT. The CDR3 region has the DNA TGTGCCAGCAGCTGGAACAGGGAAAATGAGCAGTTCTTC. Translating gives CASSWNRENEQFF.

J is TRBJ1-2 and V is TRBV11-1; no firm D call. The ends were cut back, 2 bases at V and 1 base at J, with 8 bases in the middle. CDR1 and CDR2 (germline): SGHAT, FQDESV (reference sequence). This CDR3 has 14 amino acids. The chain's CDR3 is CASSLSVNNYGYTF. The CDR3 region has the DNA TGTGCCAGCAGCTTATCGGTCAATAACTATGGCTACACCTTC.

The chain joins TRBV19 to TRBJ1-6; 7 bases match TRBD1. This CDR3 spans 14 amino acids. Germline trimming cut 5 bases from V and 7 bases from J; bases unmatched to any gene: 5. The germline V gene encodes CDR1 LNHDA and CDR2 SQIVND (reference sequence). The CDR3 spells CASSLDRLNSPLHF. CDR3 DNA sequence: TGTGCCAGTAGTCTGGACAGGTTAAATTCACCCCTCCACTTT.

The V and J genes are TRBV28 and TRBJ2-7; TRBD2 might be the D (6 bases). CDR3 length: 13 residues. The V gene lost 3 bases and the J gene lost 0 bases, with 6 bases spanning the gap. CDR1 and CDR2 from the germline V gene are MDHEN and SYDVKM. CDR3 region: CASSLGGSYEQYF. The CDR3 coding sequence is TGTGCCAGCAGTTTGGGGGGCTCCTACGAGCAGTACTTC.